The present T cell receptor (beta chain) was sequenced within a study of T cell repertoires in cytomegalovirus infection. In its sample, this clonotype was seen a few times. Its antigen is not identified. The CDR3 has 13 residues. Germline CDR1 is SEHNR and CDR2 is FQNEAQ (reference sequence). V was trimmed by 8 bases and J by 2 bases, leaving 12 bases between them. From the reads, TCRdb called clonotypes with MiXCR, one entry per CDR3 protein. The data contain some 800,000 distinct CDR3 sequences, roughly 29% of them singletons. This TCR came from a human donor in good health (CMV status not recorded). Some clones in this sample may be carry-over from other donors' samples. Sample: cultured CD8+ T cells from PBMCs, taken from culture after CMV antigen stimulation. The chain uses TRBV7-9 and TRBJ1-1; possibly TRBD1 for D (5 bases). CDR3 in amino acids: CASWGRSNTEAFF. The DNA for the CDR3 is TGTGCCAGCTGGGGGAGGTCTAACACTGAAGCTTTCTTT. Combining the CDR3 with reference TRBV7-9 and TRBJ1-1 gives the whole variable domain DTGVSQNPRHKITKRGQNVTFRCDPISEHNRLYWYRQTLGQGPEFLTYFQNEAQLEKSRLLSDRFSAERPKGSFSTLEIQRTEQGDSAMYLCASWGRSNTEAFFGQGTRLTVV.